This section outlines one TCR beta chain sequence together with its context. The J segment lost 5 bases and the V segment lost 6 bases, leaving 10 bases of the junction unmatched. The V gene's germline CDR1 is LGHDT and CDR2 YNNKEL (reference sequence). The CDR3 is 14 amino acids. The data belong to a study of patients and donors after allogeneic stem cell transplantation. From the RT-PCR reads, TCRdb called clonotypes with MiXCR, one entry per CDR3 protein. The top ten hold around 6% of the sample, which has about a million distinct CDR3 sequences, about a sixth seen once. The sequence came from a human donor who was either an allogeneic HSCT recipient or a stem cell or donor lymphocyte infusion donor (not recorded which). It is not recorded whose cells these are; they may come from a transplant donor. V is TRBV3-1 and J is TRBJ2-7; 7 bases are a match to TRBD1. The sample was blood, either unsorted or a sorted T cell fraction (not recorded which). This CDR3 reads CASRNGTVRHEQYF. The DNA of the CDR3 is TGTGCCAGCAGGAACGGGACAGTCCGCCACGAGCAGTACTTC.